The next 24 T cell receptor beta chains were all read from a single sample in a study of blood T cells in healthy people across ages. Primers used in a second PCR of roughly 6 to 11 cycles were a sample-barcoded 5' primer and a J-beta primer mix. TCRdb passed the 5' RACE reads through MiXCR, listing each CDR3 protein once. The data contain 1.8 million or so distinct CDR3 sequences, approximately 40% of them singletons. Sequences were obtained from blood. The receptors stem from a human donor in good health.

A note on this clonotype: Sequence at one end of the junction differs from germline and may be a read error. The rearrangement uses TRBV7-2 and TRBJ1-5; the D gene is possibly TRBD1 (6 bases). The CDR3 is 13 residues long. The V gene's germline CDR1 is SGHTA and CDR2 FQGNSA. CDR3 amino acids: CASSPDRNQSQHF. The CDR3, as DNA: TGTGCCAGCAGCCCGGACAGAAATCAGTCCCAGCATTTT.

The V gene is TRBV7-2, the J gene TRBJ2-1; TRBD1 matches at 9 bases. Germline V CDR1 and CDR2: SGHTA, FQGNSA. This CDR3 has 18 residues. V was clipped by 5 bases and J by 6 bases; unmatched bases: 17. Here the CDR3 DNA reads TGTGCCAGCAGCCCACCGGTCCCGGACAGGGGTTATGGCAATGAGCAGTTCTTC. Its protein product is CASSPPVPDRGYGNEQFF.

This clonotype appeared a few times. The chain recombines TRBV7-9 with TRBJ1-2; D is unresolved. CDR3 size: 14 residues. V dropped 7 bases and J dropped 4 bases, with 16 bases sitting between them. Germline values: CDR1 SEHNR, CDR2 FQNEAQ (reference sequence). This chain's CDR3 is CASTLKDGPYGYTF. In nucleotides, the CDR3 is TGTGCCAGCACGCTCAAAGACGGTCCCTATGGCTACACCTTC. The full variable domain, its missing parts supplied by reference TRBV7-9 and TRBJ1-2, is DTGVSQNPRHKITKRGQNVTFRCDPISEHNRLYWYRQTLGQGPEFLTYFQNEAQLEKSRLLSDRFSAERPKGSFSTLEIQRTEQGDSAMYLCASTLKDGPYGYTFGSGTRLTVV.

The table lists this clonotype with a few counts. V and J are TRBV12-3 or TRBV12-4 and TRBJ2-7; either TRBD1 or TRBD2 may fit D (5 bases each). The CDR3 loop spans 13 amino acids. Trimming took off 6 bases at V and 3 bases at J, with 12 bases between the two ends. The CDR3 sequence is CASRPRDGYEQYF. The CDR3, as DNA: TGTGCCAGCAGGCCTCGGGACGGCTACGAGCAGTACTTC.

The chain carries TRBV2 and TRBJ2-4; D is undetermined. This CDR3 has 15 residues. Between the trimmed V and J ends, which lost 6 bases and 13 bases, there was a span of 25 bases. CDR1 is SNHLY, CDR2 FYNNEI, per germline. CDR3 protein: CASRELELEYNEQYF. DNA for the CDR3: TGTGCCAGCAGAGAATTAGAGTTGGAATACAATGAGCAGTACTTC. The complete variable domain, with remaining parts taken from reference TRBV2 and TRBJ2-4, reads EPEVTQTPSHQVTQMGQEVILRCVPISNHLYFYWYRQILGQKVEFLVSFYNNEISEKSEIFDDQFSVERPDGSNFTLKIRSTKLEDSAMYFCASRELELEYNEQYFGAGTRLSVL.

This clonotype was recorded only once. The chain employs TRBV20-1 and TRBJ1-5; D remains ambiguous. Germline V gives CDR1 DFQATT, CDR2 SNEGSKA (reference sequence). Trimming cost V 6 bases and J 0 bases, with 21 bases left between them. This CDR3 is built from 17 residues. DNA for the CDR3: TGCAGTGCCATGCCCCCAGGCCCTTGGGATAGCAATCAGCCCCAGCATTTT. Translated, it gives CSAMPPGPWDSNQPQHF.

The V gene is TRBV27, the J gene TRBJ2-1; D unclear. Trimming removed 3 bases at V and 8 bases at J, with 11 bases between. Germline V CDR1 and CDR2: MNHEY, SMNVEV (reference sequence). There are 13 residues in the CDR3. CDR3 bases: TGTGCCAGCAGTTTTCTACGAACCGATGAGCAGTTCTTC. As protein: CASSFLRTDEQFF.

This clonotype was detected a few times. The rearrangement uses TRBV12-3 or TRBV12-4 and TRBJ1-5; 12 nucleotides line up with TRBD1. The CDR3 has 16 amino acids. V shed 5 bases, J shed 6 bases, and the junction held 8 bases outside the gene matches. This CDR3 is CASSPPRDRGPQPQHF. CDR3 bases: TGTGCCAGCAGTCCCCCCCGGGACAGGGGGCCTCAGCCCCAGCATTTT.

This clonotype was counted only a few times. V usage is TRBV6-4 and J usage is TRBJ1-4; D gene uncertain. Germline V gene sequence: CDR1 MRHNA, CDR2 SNTAGT. The CDR3 is made up of 13 amino acids. The V end was cut by 8 bases, the J end by 0 bases, with 7 bases between. This CDR3 is CASALATNEKLFF. The DNA of the CDR3 is TGTGCCAGCGCGCTTGCAACTAATGAAAAACTGTTTTTT.

This chain uses TRBV7-9 with TRBJ2-3, with D possibly TRBD1 on 5 matching bases. V lost 3 bases and J 8 bases, leaving 9 bases between the germline ends. This CDR3 contains 12 residues. Germline V gene lookup returns CDR1 SEHNR and CDR2 FQNEAQ (reference sequence). The chain's CDR3 is CASSFKDITQYF. CDR3 nucleotide sequence: TGTGCCAGCAGCTTTAAGGACATTACGCAGTATTTT.

This clonotype was observed a handful of times. The junction and the germline gene differ at one end; a read error may be behind it. This sequence joins TRBV7-3 and TRBJ2-3; TRBD2 agrees at 14 bases. Germline V gives CDR1 SGHTA, CDR2 FQGTGA. The CDR3 totals 15 residues. The CDR3 sequence is CASSLTSGRGDTQYF. The CDR3 DNA sequence: TGCGCCAGCAGCTTGACTAGCGGGAGGGGGGATACGCAGTATTTT.

The J gene is TRBJ2-7, the V gene TRBV3-1; possible D gene TRBD2, 5 bases. V lost 0 bases and J lost 5, with 17 bases in between. The CDR3 contains 16 residues. Germline CDR1 and CDR2: LGHDT and YNNKEL (reference sequence). The CDR3 sequence: CASSQDEGYLRNEQYF. In DNA, the CDR3 is TGTGCCAGCAGCCAAGATGAGGGTTACCTTCGGAACGAGCAGTACTTC.

This clonotype was seen ten or more times. CDR3 amino acids: CASSYDGGYEQYF. The CDR3 nucleotides are TGTGCCAGCAGTTACGATGGGGGTTACGAGCAGTACTTC. J is TRBJ2-7 and V is TRBV6-6; D tentatively fits TRBD1 or TRBD2 (5 bases each). Trimming pared 2 bases from V and 4 bases from J, leaving 9 bases between. Germline-derived CDR1 and CDR2 are MNHNY and SVGAGI (reference sequence). The length of the CDR3 is 13 residues.

This clonotype came up a few times. J is TRBJ2-1 and V is TRBV12-3 or TRBV12-4; D is possibly TRBD1 (6 bases). The germline V and J ends were trimmed by 5 bases and 2 bases, with 13 bases remaining between them. CDR3 length equals 15 residues. The chain's CDR3 is CASSGTGFTYNEQFF. CDR3 nucleotides: TGTGCCAGCAGTGGTACAGGGTTTACCTACAATGAGCAGTTCTTC.

The rearrangement uses TRBV29-1 and TRBJ2-5; no clear D. Trimming took 0 bases from V and 5 from J, leaving 10 bases between them. This CDR3 region has 13 residues. CDR1 and CDR2 from the germline V gene are SQVTM and ANQGSEA. The CDR3 here is CSVEDPFDETQYF. For the CDR3, the DNA is TGCAGCGTTGAAGATCCCTTTGATGAGACCCAGTACTTC.

V usage is TRBV11-2 and J usage is TRBJ2-1; 9 bases line up with TRBD2. Germline trimming cut 0 bases from V and 5 bases from J; bases unmatched to any gene: 8. Germline CDR1 SGHAT, CDR2 FQNNGV. The CDR3 length is 17 residues. The CDR3 DNA sequence: TGTGCCAGCAGCTTAGATGGCGTAGCGGGGGCCAACAATGAGCAGTTCTTC. Its translation is CASSLDGVAGANNEQFF.

The V call is TRBV9, the J call TRBJ2-7; TRBD2 aligns across 8 bases. Germline V gene sequence: CDR1 SGDLS, CDR2 YYNGEE. This CDR3 contains 15 residues. Trimming took 0 bases from V and 7 from J; bases not matched to a gene: 9. The CDR3 loop is CASSVGVTSAGEQYF. In nucleotides, the CDR3 is TGTGCCAGCAGCGTAGGGGTGACTAGCGCTGGGGAGCAGTACTTC.

The table lists this clonotype with a few counts. This chain connects TRBV27 to TRBJ2-3; maybe TRBD1 (7 bases). The CDR3 totals 15 residues. Germline CDR1 reads MNHEY; CDR2 reads SMNVEV (reference sequence). V was clipped by 3 bases and J by 6 bases, with 16 bases between them. CDR3 sequence reads: CASSFRRGPTDTQYF. The CDR3 DNA is TGTGCCAGCAGTTTCAGGAGGGGGCCGACTGATACGCAGTATTTT.

A remark on this clonotype: The junction does not match germline at one end; this may be a read error. The rearrangement uses TRBV9 and TRBJ2-3; 9 positions match TRBD2. The CDR3 loop spans 15 amino acids. Per the germline V gene, CDR1 is SGDLS and CDR2 is YYNGEE. The DNA for the CDR3 is TGTGCCAGCAGCGCCTCCGGGACTAGCTACGATACGCGGTATTTT. This codes for CASSASGTSYDTRYF.

This chain connects TRBV10-3 to TRBJ2-1, with a weak D call TRBD1 (6 bases). The CDR3 totals 15 residues. The ends were cut back, 3 bases at V and 5 bases at J, with 14 bases in the middle. Germline values: CDR1 ENHRY, CDR2 SYGVKD. CDR3 loop: CAISENGQTNNEQFF. CDR3 nucleotide sequence: TGTGCCATCAGTGAAAATGGACAGACGAACAATGAGCAGTTCTTC.

The V gene is TRBV27, the J gene TRBJ2-5; TRBD2 matches at 9 bases. The V segment lost 4 bases and the J segment 1 base; nucleotides outside the gene matches: 10. The CDR3 length is 17 residues. CDR1 MNHEY and CDR2 SMNVEV come from the germline V gene (reference sequence). The CDR3 sequence is CASSSRASGDIQETQYF. CDR3 sequence (DNA): TGTGCCAGCAGTTCAAGGGCTAGCGGGGATATCCAAGAGACCCAGTACTTC.

This chain links TRBV5-6 with TRBJ2-1; D is perhaps TRBD2 (6 bases). Germline V gives CDR1 SGHDT, CDR2 YYEEEE. CDR3 length equals 16 residues. Trimming cost V 0 bases and J 4 bases, with 14 bases left between them. The DNA of the CDR3 is TGTGCCAGCAGCTTGGCGGTAGCGGCAATTTACAATGAGCAGTTCTTC. The encoded protein is CASSLAVAAIYNEQFF.

The rearrangement links TRBV6-5 to TRBJ1-1; D not resolved. This CDR3 contains 15 residues. Trimming stripped 0 bases from V and 1 base from J, with 9 bases between. Germline V gene sequence: CDR1 MNHEY, CDR2 SVGAGI. The CDR3 coding sequence is TGTGCCAGCAGTTACTCTTTTGGGTGGAACACTGAAGCTTTCTTT. Its protein product is CASSYSFGWNTEAFF.

This clonotype was seen a few times. The V call is TRBV29-1, the J call TRBJ2-7; D is possibly TRBD1 (6 bases). The CDR3 spans 13 residues. Trimming cost V 5 bases and J 3 bases, with 14 bases left between them. CDR1 is SQVTM and CDR2 is ANQGSEA in the germline V gene. The CDR3 DNA sequence: TGCAGCGTTCAGGGGACGGTTTACTACGAGCAGTACTTC. Protein: CSVQGTVYYEQYF.